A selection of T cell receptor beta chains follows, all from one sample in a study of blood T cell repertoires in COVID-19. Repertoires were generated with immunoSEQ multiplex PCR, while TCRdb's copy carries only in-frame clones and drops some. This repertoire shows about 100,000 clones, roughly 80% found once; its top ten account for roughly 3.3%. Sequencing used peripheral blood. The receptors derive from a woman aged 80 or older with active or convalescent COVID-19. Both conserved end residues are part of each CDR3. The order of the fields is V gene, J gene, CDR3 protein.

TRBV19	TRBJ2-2	CASKLEGTGELFF
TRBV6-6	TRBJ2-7	CASRSGELGYEQYF
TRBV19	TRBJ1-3	CASSGPIASSGNTIYF
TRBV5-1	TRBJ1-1	CASSLAGDRGGEAFF
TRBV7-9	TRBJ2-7	CASSAGPTEGSEQYF
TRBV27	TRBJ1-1	CASSLSTGGNTEAFF
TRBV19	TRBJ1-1	CASSTGDGNTEAFF
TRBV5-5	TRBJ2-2	CASSSHGRRDRKNTGELFF
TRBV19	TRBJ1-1	CASTSGQGVYLNTEAFF
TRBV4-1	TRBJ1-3	CASSQDIRNTIYF
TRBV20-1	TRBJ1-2	CSASPLGDYTF
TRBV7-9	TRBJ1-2	CASSLAPGGFSDGYTF
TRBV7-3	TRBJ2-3	CASSLGLTSQDTQYF
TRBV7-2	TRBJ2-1	CASSFFGAGGPRVGEQFF
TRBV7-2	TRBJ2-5	CASSLAGTSGRGQETQYF
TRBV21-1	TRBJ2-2	CASLRDTNTGELFF
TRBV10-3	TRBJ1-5	CAISERDSDQPQHF
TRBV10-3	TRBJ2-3	CAFQAGGLTDTQYF
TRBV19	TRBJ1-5	CASKGSGQSRQPQHF
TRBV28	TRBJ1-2	CASRLPPGGGGLYGYTF
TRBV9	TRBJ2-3	CASSPSSKVLAGGSTDTQYF
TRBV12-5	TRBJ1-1	CASGQGRDTEAFF
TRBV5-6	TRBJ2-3	CASSLPYEATDTQYF
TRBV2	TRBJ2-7	CASSEALASSSYEQYF
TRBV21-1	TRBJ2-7	CASSKVEREQYEQYF
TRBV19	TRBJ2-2	CASETGWIGELFF
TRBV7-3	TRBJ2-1	CASSSGTSGRRANEQFF
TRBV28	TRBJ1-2	CASSPPDSRYGYTF
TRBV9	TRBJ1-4	CASSVDSNEKLFF
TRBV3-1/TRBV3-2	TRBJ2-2	CASSQGGWGQTNTGELFF
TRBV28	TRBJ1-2	CASRTGVRSGYTF
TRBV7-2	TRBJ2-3	CASSLSTSGRPEQYF
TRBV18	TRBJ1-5	CASSLVSGGEPQHF
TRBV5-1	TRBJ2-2	CASSWQGTNTGELFF
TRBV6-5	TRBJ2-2	CASSPRQGVGGELFF
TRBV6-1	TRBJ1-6	CASSEQGVIFHF
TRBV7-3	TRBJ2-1	CASSRFGSGTGGDEQFF
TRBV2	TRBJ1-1	CASSRGQGGAEAFF
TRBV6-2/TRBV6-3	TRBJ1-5	CASSYQGPGNQPQHF
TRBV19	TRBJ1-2	CASSIEGHPADTF
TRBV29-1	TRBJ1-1	CSVVDRVTEAFF
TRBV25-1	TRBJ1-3	CASSESRISGNTIYF
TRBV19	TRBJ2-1	CASSSGQGRNEQFF
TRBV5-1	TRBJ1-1	CASSGTGNMNTEAFF
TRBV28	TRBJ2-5	CASSHAGTQYF
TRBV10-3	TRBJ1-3	CAISTRQGAGNTIYF
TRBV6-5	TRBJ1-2	CASSYSADSGNYGYTF
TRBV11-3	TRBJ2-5	CASSSRAREETQYF
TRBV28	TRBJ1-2	CASSSGTGEGYGYTF
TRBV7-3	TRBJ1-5	CASSLSLNQPQHF